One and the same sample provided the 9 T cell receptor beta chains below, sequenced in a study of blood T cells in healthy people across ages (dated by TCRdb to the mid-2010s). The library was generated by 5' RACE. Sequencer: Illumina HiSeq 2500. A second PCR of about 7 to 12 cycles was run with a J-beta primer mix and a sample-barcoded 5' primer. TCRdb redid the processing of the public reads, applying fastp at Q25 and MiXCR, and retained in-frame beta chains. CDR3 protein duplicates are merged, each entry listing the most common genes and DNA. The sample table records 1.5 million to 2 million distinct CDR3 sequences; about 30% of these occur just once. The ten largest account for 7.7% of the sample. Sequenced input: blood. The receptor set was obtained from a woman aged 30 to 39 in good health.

The CDR3 protein is CASSRNLAGGPDGANVLTF. CDR3 DNA sequence: TGTGCCAGCAGCCGCAACCTAGCGGGAGGGCCAGATGGGGCCAACGTCCTGACTTTC. The chain employs TRBV7-2 and TRBJ2-6; TRBD2 aligns across 12 bases. The V segment lost 5 bases and the J segment 3 bases; nucleotides outside the gene matches: 11. This CDR3 has 19 amino acids. Germline-derived CDR1 and CDR2 are SGHTA and FQGNSA. The whole variable domain, remainder taken from reference TRBV7-2 and TRBJ2-6, is GAGVSQSPSNKVTEKGKDVELRCDPISGHTALYWYRQSLGQGLEFLIYFQGNSAPDKSGLPSDRFSAERTGGSVSTLTIQRTQQEDSAVYLCASSRNLAGGPDGANVLTFGAGSRLTVL.

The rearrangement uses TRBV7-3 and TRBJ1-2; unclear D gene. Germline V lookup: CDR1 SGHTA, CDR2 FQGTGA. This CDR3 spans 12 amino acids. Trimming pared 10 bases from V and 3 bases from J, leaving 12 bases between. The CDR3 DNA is TGTGCCATCGGACGGGTAGACTATGGCTACACCTTC. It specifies CAIGRVDYGYTF.

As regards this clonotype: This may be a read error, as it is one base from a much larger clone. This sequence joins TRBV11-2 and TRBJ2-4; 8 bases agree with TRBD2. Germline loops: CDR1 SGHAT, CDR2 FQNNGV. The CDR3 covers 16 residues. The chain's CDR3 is CVSSSISGNGKNIQYF. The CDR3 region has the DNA TGTGTCAGCAGCTCCATTAGCGGGAATGGCAAAAACATTCAGTACTTC.

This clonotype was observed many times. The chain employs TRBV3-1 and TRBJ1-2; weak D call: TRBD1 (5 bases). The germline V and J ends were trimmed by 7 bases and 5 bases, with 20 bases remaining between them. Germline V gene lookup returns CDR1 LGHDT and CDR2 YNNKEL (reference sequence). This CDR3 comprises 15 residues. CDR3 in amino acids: CASTNQNRRGYGYTF. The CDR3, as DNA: TGTGCCAGCACCAACCAAAATCGGAGGGGTTATGGCTACACCTTC.

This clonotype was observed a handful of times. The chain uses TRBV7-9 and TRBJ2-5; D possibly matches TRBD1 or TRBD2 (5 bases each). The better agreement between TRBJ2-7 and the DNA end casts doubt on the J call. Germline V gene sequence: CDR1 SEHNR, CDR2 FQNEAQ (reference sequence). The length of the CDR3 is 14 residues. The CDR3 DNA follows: TGTGCCAGCAGCACCAGCCAGGGACCATACGAGCAGTACTTC. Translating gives CASSTSQGPYEQYF.

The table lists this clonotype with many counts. This chain's CDR3 is CASSLAPRTSGQSYEQYF. The DNA of the CDR3 is TGCGCCAGCAGCTTGGCCCCAAGGACTTCGGGACAGTCCTACGAGCAGTACTTC. The chain employs TRBV5-1 and TRBJ2-7, with 7 positions matching TRBD1. CDR1 and CDR2 from the germline V gene are SGHRS and YFSETQ. The CDR3 covers 18 residues. The ends lost 0 bases at V and 1 base at J; junction bases unmatched: 13.

CDR3 in amino acids: CASSRDRATFF. DNA of the CDR3: TGTGCCAGCAGCCGGGACAGGGCGACTTTCTTT. The chain carries TRBV9 and TRBJ1-1; 9 bases agree with TRBD1. Germline trimming cut 4 bases from V and 12 bases from J; bases unmatched to any gene: 4. Germline V gives CDR1 SGDLS, CDR2 YYNGEE. This CDR3 is built from 11 residues. The full variable domain, its missing parts supplied by reference TRBV9 and TRBJ1-1, is DSGVTQTPKHLITATGQRVTLRCSPRSGDLSVYWYQQSLDQGLQFLIQYYNGEERAKGNILERFSAQQFPDLHSELNLSSLELGDSALYFCASSRDRATFFGQGTRLTVV.

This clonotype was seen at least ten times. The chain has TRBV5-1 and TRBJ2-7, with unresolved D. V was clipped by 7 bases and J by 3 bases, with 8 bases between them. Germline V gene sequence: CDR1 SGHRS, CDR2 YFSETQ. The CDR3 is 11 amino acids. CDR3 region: CASHDLYEQYF. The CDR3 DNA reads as TGCGCCAGCCACGACCTCTACGAGCAGTACTTC.

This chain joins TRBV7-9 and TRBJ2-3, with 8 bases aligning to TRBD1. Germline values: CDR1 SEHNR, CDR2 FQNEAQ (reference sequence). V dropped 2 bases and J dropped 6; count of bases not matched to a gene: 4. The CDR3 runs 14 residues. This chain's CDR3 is CASSLRQGKDTQYF. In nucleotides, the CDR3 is TGTGCCAGCAGCTTAAGACAGGGGAAGGATACGCAGTATTTT.